This TCR beta chain is drawn from a study of T cell changes during pregnancy in multiple sclerosis. V trimming: 4 bases; J trimming: 2 bases; junction bases outside the gene matches: 3. The germline CDR1 and CDR2 sequences are SGHTS and YDEGEE. The CDR3 spans 16 residues. Measured with immunoSEQ multiplex PCR; TCRdb has only the in-frame clones, and not every one. The sample includes about 59,000 clones, around 94% seen only once; the top ten take just over 2.5%. The TCR sequence derives from a female donor with multiple sclerosis, enrolled in a pregnancy study. Specimen: CD8+ T cells from peripheral blood mononuclear cells, collected after pregnancy. The chain is built from TRBV5-8 and TRBJ2-3, with 14 nucleotides matching TRBD2. CDR3 region: CASSPGLAGVTDTQYF. The CDR3 DNA sequence: TGTGCCAGCAGCCCGGGACTAGCGGGAGTCACAGATACGCAGTATTTT.